The present T cell receptor beta chain was sequenced within a study of cytomegalovirus exposure and HLA in healthy donors. General study results and limits: About 87% or about 30% of the time was how often most TCR beta V segments were productive, according to an earlier analysis. Later analysis found that TCR beta chains associated with HLA were more clonally expanded than other, equally common chains. Some TCR beta chains (roughly 150 of them) were listed as cytomegalovirus-associated. Compared with the roughly 700-donor mean, an Asian-associated ancestry cluster reportedly had fewer N-insertions, according to a later analysis.

PCR involved 60 Vbeta and 13 Jbeta primers. Assay used: immunoSEQ multiplex PCR; TCRdb lists only in-frame clones, some missing. The sample lists about 200,000 clones; over 75% were seen once. V shed 0 bases and J shed 1 base, with 30 bases lying between them. Looked up from germline, CDR1 is WSHSY and CDR2 is SAAADI. The CDR3 loop spans 22 amino acids. As to this clone: The antigen is undetermined.

This chain connects TRBV10-2 to TRBJ1-1; D perhaps matches TRBD1 (5 bases). Material: PBMCs. This clonotype originated in a man between 18 and 35 years old in good health and CMV-seronegative. The CDR3 protein is CASSESGLADDGPSGWNTEAFF. The CDR3 nucleotides are TGCGCCAGCAGTGAGTCGGGACTAGCTGACGACGGACCCTCCGGGTGGAACACTGAAGCTTTCTTT.